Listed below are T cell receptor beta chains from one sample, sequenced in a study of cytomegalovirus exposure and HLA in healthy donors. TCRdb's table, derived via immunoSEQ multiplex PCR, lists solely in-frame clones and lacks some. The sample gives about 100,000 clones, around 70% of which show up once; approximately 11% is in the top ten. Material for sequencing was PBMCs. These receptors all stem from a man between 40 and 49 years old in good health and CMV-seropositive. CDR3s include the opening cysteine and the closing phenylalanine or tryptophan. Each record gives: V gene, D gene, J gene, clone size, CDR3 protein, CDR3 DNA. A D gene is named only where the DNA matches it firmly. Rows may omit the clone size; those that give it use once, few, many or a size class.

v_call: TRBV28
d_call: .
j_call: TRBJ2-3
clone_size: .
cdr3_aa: CASLARDFTDTQYF
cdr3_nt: TGTGCCAGCTTGGCCAGGGATTTCACAGATACGCAGTATTTT

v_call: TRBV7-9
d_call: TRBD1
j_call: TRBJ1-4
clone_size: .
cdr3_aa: CASSFYRGEEKLFF
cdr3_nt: TGTGCCAGCAGCTTTTACAGGGGTGAGGAAAAACTGTTTTTT

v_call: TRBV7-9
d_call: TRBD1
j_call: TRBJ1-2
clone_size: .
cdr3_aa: CASSLAPDRGTF
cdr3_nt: TGTGCCAGCAGCTTAGCGCCCGACAGGGGCACCTTC

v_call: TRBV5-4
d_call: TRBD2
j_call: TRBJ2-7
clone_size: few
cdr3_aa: CASRHEREGPYEQYF
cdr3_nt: TGTGCCAGCAGGCATGAGCGGGAGGGCCCCTACGAGCAGTACTTC

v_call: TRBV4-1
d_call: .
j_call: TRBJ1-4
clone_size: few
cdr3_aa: CASSQETGRFAEKLFF
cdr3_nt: TGCGCCAGCAGCCAAGAAACAGGGCGATTCGCTGAAAAACTGTTTTTT

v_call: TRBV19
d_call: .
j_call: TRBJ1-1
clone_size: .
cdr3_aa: CASSLGRNTEAFF
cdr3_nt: TGTGCCAGTAGTTTAGGCAGGAACACTGAAGCTTTCTTT

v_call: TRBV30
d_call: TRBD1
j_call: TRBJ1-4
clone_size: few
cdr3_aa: CAWSEDRGRMEKLFF
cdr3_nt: TGTGCCTGGAGTGAGGACAGGGGAAGAATGGAAAAACTGTTTTTT

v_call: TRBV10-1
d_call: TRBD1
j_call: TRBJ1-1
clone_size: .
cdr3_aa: CASSESRQGDTEAFF
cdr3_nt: TGCGCCAGCAGTGAGTCGAGACAGGGTGACACTGAAGCTTTCTTT

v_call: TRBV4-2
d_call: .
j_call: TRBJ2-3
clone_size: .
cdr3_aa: CASSPVSLSTDTQYF
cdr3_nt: TGTGCCAGCAGCCCAGTATCCCTTTCGACAGATACGCAGTATTTT

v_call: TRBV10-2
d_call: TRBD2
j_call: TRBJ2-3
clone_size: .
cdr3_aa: CASSEVIAGVDTQYF
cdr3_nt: TGCGCCAGCAGTGAGGTGATAGCGGGAGTAGATACGCAGTATTTT

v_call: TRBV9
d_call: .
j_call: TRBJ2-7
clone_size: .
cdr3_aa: CASSPRVAYEQYF
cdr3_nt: TGTGCCAGCAGCCCTAGAGTGGCCTACGAGCAGTACTTC

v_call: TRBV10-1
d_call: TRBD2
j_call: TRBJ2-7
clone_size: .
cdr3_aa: CASSERAGGAYEQYF
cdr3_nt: TGCGCCAGCAGTGAGCGGGCGGGAGGTGCCTACGAGCAGTACTTC

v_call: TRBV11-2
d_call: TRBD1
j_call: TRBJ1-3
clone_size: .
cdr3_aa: CASSTYTGGLGNTIYF
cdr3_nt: TGTGCCAGCAGCACGTATACAGGGGGCCTTGGAAACACCATATATTTT

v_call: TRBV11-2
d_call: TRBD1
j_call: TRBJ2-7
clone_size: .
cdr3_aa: CASSLVRGPNEQYF
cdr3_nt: TGTGCCAGCAGCTTAGTAAGGGGGCCCAACGAGCAGTACTTC

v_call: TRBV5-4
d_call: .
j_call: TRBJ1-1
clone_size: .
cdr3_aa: CASSLGSRKAFF
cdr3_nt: TGTGCCAGCAGCTTGGGTAGTCGTAAAGCTTTCTTT

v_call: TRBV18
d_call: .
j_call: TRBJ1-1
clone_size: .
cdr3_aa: CASSPPGGMAFF
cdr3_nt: TGTGCCAGCTCACCACCGGGGGGTATGGCTTTCTTT

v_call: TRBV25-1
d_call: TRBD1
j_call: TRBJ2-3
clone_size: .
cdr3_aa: CASSEGYRGPTDTQYF
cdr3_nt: TGTGCCAGCAGTGAAGGGTACAGGGGACCCACAGATACGCAGTATTTT